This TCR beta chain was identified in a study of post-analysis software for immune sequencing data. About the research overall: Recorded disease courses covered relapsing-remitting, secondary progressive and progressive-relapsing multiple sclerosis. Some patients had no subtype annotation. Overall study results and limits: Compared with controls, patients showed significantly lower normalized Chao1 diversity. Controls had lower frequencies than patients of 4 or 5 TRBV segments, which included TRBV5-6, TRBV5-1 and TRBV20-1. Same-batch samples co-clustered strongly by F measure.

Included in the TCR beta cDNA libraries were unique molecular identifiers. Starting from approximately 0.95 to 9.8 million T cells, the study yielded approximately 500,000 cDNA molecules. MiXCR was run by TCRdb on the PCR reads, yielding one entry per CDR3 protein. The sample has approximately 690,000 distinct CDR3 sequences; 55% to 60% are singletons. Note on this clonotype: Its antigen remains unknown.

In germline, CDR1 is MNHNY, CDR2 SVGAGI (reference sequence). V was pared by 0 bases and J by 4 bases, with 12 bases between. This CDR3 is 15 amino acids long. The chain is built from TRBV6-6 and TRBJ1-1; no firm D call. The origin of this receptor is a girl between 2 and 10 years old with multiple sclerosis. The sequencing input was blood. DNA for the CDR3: TGTGCCAGCAGTTACTCTGTCTCTGAGGGCACTGAAGCTTTCTTT. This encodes CASSYSVSEGTEAFF.